Detailed here is one TCR beta chain. The antigen is not known. These data belong to a study of OX40 agonist ivuxolimab in advanced cancers. Study-level background: At doses from 0.01 to 10 mg/kg, patients were given intravenous ivuxolimab every 2 weeks. General study results and limits: Clonal expansion among partial responders at 0.1-3.0 mg/kg ranked near the lowest. Antigen specificity of clonally expanded peripheral T cells was not established. Low normalized T-cell clonal expansion was additionally recorded for some nonresponders.

The assay was immunoSEQ multiplex PCR, and TCRdb's table has in-frame clones only and misses some. The data contain under 80,000 clones, 86% of them singletons. V shed 1 base, J shed 6 bases, and the junction held 5 bases outside the gene matches. The CDR3 runs to 14 residues. Looked up from germline, CDR1 is SGHDT and CDR2 is YYEEEE. Sequenced material: CD4+ or CD8+ T cells sorted from blood, taken in a trial of the OX40 agonist ivuxolimab. This TCR derives from an adult with an advanced solid tumor such as melanoma, head and neck, liver or kidney cancer. The chain recombines TRBV5-6 with TRBJ2-5; 8 nucleotides match TRBD1. DNA of the CDR3: TGTGCCAGCAGCTTGCGACAGGGGCGTAAGACCCAGTACTTC. It specifies CASSLRQGRKTQYF.